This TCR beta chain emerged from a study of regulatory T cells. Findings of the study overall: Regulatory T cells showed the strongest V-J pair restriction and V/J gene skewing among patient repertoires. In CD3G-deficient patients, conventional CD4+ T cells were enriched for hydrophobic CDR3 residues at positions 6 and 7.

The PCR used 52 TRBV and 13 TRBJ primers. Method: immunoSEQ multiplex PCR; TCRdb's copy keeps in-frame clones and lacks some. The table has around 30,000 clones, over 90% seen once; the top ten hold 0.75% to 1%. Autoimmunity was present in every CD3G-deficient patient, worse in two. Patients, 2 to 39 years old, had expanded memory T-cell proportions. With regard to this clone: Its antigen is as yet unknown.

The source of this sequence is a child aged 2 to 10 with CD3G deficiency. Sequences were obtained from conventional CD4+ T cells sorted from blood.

In nucleotides, the CDR3 is TGTGCCAGCAGTTTAGGAGGCCGGAGCTCCTACGAGCAGTACTTC. This translates into CASSLGGRSSYEQYF. The chain combines TRBV28 with TRBJ2-7; possible D gene TRBD2, 5 bases. The germline V and J ends were trimmed by 2 bases and 0 bases, with 11 bases remaining between them. The CDR3 totals 15 residues. Germline CDR1 and CDR2: MDHEN and SYDVKM. Using reference TRBV28 and TRBJ2-7 for the parts outside the CDR3, the full variable domain is DVKVTQSSRYLVKRTGEKVFLECVQDMDHENMFWYRQDPGLGLRLIYFSYDVKMKEKGDIPEGYSVSREKKERFSLILESASTNQTSMYLCASSLGGRSSYEQYFGPGTRLTVT.